This T cell receptor (beta chain) was identified in a study of T cell responses to AZD1222 COVID-19 vaccine. Findings and limits, study-wide: Clonal diversity was possibly underestimated, and white British individuals and females predominated among donors.

Here immunoSEQ multiplex PCR was the method, and the copy in TCRdb shows in-frame clones only, minus some. The table lists about 190,000 clones, roughly 93% of them singletons. Trimming took off 5 bases at V and 9 bases at J, with 20 bases between the two ends. Germline values: CDR1 SQVTM, CDR2 ANQGSEA. This CDR3 has 13 residues. A remark on this clone: Antigen specificity is unknown.

Sequenced here: peripheral blood, sampled on day 0 of AZD1222 vaccination. The source of this sequence is an adult in good health. The rearrangement links TRBV29-1 to TRBJ2-7, with D possibly being TRBD1 (6 bases). The CDR3 DNA reads TGCAGCGTTCTGGGGGACACCCCCATCGGGCAGTACTTC. It translates to CSVLGDTPIGQYF.